One T cell receptor (beta chain) is described in this entry. Its matching antigen is unknown. V lost 1 base and J lost 3, with 11 bases in between. Germline V gene sequence: CDR1 SGHTA, CDR2 FQGNSA. CDR3 length: 15 residues. TCRdb re-called the 5' RACE reads with MiXCR, one entry per CDR3 protein. This sample has hundreds of thousands of distinct CDR3 sequences, with about 7.5% found just once. The record originates from a study of identical twins. Study-level results: Insertions were reduced in abundant cord blood beta clonotypes but not in memory repertoires. An excess of low generation probability was shown by twin-shared out-of-frame alpha sequences.

These data also featured in a second study, about yellow fever vaccine responses in identical twins. That source reports: Vaccine-induced T cell responses in twins were reportedly observed to appear partly convergent, partly personalized.

V is TRBV7-2 and J is TRBJ2-3, with D unresolved. This receptor was obtained from a woman aged 18-29 years in good health. Sequences were obtained from memory (CD45RO+) T cells sorted from blood. The CDR3 DNA sequence: TGTGCCAGCAGCTTAGATGGCAGAGCAACAGATACGCAGTATTTT. Protein: CASSLDGRATDTQYF.